This is a list of T cell receptor beta chains from one sample in a study of T cells in localized non-small cell lung cancer. Data came from immunoSEQ multiplex PCR; TCRdb stores just in-frame clones and leaves some out. The repertoire holds some 25,000 clones, with more than 85% as singletons. Sequenced material: peripheral blood, taken before any cancer treatment. The receptors come from a woman aged 35-75 years with stage I lung adenocarcinoma. Each CDR3 is given with its conserved first and last residue. D genes are given only for firm matches.

d_gene	v_gene	j_gene	CDR3aa
-	TRBV5-1	TRBJ2-2	CASSLAPGLNTGELFF
-	TRBV5-6	TRBJ2-5	CASSLRRGVKTQYF
-	TRBV28	TRBJ2-5	CASSLQEGQETQYF
TRBD1	TRBV2	TRBJ2-4	CASGTVEAKNIQYF
-	TRBV5-6	TRBJ2-5	CASSPMGVEETQYF
-	TRBV19	TRBJ1-3	CASSMGRTGLSGNTIYF
TRBD2	TRBV19	TRBJ2-1	CASTPWASGYNEQFF
-	TRBV5-6	TRBJ2-1	CASSLGLTARGPYNEQFF
-	TRBV6-1	TRBJ1-5	CASRRTDSNQPQHF
TRBD2	TRBV27	TRBJ2-3	CASSPRDYYFTDTQYF
TRBD2	TRBV10-3	TRBJ2-7	CAISESGTSGDYEQYF
-	TRBV15	TRBJ2-7	CATSRATTGVQEQYF
TRBD2	TRBV28	TRBJ2-7	CASSLALADYEQYF
TRBD1	TRBV7-8	TRBJ1-1	CASTYRGATEAFF
-	TRBV2	TRBJ2-1	CASRPDSYNEQFF
TRBD2	TRBV2	TRBJ2-2	CASSGGSSGRQETGELFF
TRBD1	TRBV5-1	TRBJ2-7	CASSLWDSSYEQYF
-	TRBV30	TRBJ1-2	CAWSFRGASGYTF
TRBD2	TRBV28	TRBJ2-4	CASSFLGRGGMLAKNIQYF
TRBD2	TRBV5-1	TRBJ2-1	CASSLAYLTSGTNEQFF
-	TRBV7-9	TRBJ2-7	CASSLAGANYEQYF
-	TRBV25-1	TRBJ2-3	CASSATGRSGPDTQYF
-	TRBV7-7	TRBJ2-2	CASSITGPPYTGELFF
-	TRBV5-1	TRBJ1-4	CASSLGGTPGEKLFF
-	TRBV6-5	TRBJ2-2	CASSYSGSGELFF
TRBD2	TRBV9	TRBJ2-2	CASSFLMVAGAGELFF
-	TRBV7-9	TRBJ1-1	CASSFSRVSGTEAFF
-	TRBV27	TRBJ2-5	CASFGGLKGETQYF
TRBD1	TRBV7-9	TRBJ1-3	CASSLQGASGNTIYF
-	TRBV28	TRBJ2-3	CASSEGFKDTQYF
TRBD2	TRBV5-1	TRBJ2-7	CASSFGTSGRTVEQYF
TRBD1	TRBV5-1	TRBJ1-4	CASSPGTGGGNEKLFF
-	TRBV5-1	TRBJ2-3	CASSLAAREVEAQYF
-	TRBV10-1	TRBJ2-7	CASRDEFSYEQYF
TRBD1	TRBV9	TRBJ2-3	CASSFGQGSDTQYF
-	TRBV27	TRBJ2-1	CASSLGGNEQFF
-	TRBV28	TRBJ1-1	CASWLTSMNTEAFF
TRBD1	TRBV6-5	TRBJ2-6	CASSSGTGAGANVLTF